The source of this TCR beta chain is a study of STAT5B mutations in CD4+ large granular lymphocyte leukemia. Overall study findings and caveats: About a quarter of private leukemic clonotypes occurred rarely in other patients' non-leukemic repertoires.

To note about this clone: Its antigen is as yet unknown.

Only in-frame clones appear in the TCRdb table, and some are missing; sequencing was by immunoSEQ multiplex PCR. The sample includes 30,000 to 40,000 clones, approximately 90% seen only once; the top ten take 0.97%. This receptor was identified in a human donor in good health. The sample consisted of CD4+ T cells from blood buffy coats.

Written as DNA, the CDR3 is TGCGCCAGCAGCCAAGCGAGGGGCTACACCTTC. Translated, it gives CASSQARGYTF. The genes are TRBV4-1 and TRBJ1-2; no reliable D call. The CDR3 is made up of 11 amino acids. Germline CDR1 reads MGHRA; CDR2 reads YSYEKL. V lost 1 base and J 8 bases, leaving 5 bases between the germline ends.